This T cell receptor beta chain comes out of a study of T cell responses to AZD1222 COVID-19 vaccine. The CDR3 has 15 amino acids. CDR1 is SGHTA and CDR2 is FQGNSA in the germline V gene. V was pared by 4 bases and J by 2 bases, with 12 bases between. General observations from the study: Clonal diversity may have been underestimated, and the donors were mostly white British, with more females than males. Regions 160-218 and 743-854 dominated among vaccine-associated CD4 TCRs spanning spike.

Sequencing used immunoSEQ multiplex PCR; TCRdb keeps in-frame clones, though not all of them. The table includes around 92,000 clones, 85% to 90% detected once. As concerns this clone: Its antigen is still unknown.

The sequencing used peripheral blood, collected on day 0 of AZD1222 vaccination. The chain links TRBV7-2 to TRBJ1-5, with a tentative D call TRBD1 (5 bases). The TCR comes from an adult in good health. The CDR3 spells CASSSQGSRNQPQHF. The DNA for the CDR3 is TGTGCCAGCAGCTCCCAGGGATCGCGCAATCAGCCCCAGCATTTT.